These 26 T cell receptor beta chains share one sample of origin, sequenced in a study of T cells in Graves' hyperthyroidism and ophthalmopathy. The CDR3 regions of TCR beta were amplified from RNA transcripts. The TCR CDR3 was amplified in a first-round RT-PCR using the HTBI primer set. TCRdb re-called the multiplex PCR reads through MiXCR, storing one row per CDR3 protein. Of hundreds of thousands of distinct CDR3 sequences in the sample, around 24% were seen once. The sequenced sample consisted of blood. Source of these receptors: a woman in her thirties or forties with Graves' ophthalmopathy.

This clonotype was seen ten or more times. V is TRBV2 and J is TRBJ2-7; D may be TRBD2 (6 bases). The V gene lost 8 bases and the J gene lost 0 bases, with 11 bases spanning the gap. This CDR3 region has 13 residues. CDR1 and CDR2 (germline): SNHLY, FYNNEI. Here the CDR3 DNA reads TGTGCCAGCGATCCGACTAGCTCCTACGAGCAGTACTTC. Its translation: CASDPTSSYEQYF.

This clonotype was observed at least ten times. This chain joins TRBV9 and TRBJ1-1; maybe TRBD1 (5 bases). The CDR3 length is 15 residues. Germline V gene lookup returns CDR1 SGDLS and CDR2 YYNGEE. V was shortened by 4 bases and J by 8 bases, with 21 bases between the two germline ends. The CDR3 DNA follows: TGTGCCAGCAGCCCTGGACATCGAGGGTATAAAGAAGCTTTCTTT. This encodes CASSPGHRGYKEAFF. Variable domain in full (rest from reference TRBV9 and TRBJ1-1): DSGVTQTPKHLITATGQRVTLRCSPRSGDLSVYWYQQSLDQGLQFLIQYYNGEERAKGNILERFSAQQFPDLHSELNLSSLELGDSALYFCASSPGHRGYKEAFFGQGTRLTVV.

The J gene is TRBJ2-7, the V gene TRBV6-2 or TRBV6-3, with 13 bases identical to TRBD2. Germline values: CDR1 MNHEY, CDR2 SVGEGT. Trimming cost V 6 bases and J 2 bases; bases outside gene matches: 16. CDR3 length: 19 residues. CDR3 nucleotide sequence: TGTGCCAGCAGCGCGACCGGACTAGCGGGAGATGTAGGTACCTACGAGCAGTACTTC. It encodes CASSATGLAGDVGTYEQYF.

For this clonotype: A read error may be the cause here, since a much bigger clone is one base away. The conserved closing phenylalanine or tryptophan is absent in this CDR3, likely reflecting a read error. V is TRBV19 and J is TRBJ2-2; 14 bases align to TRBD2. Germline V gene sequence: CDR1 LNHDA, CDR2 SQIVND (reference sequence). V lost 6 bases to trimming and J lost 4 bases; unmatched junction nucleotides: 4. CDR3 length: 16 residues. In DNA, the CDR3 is TGTGCCAGTAGCCGACTAGCGGGAGGGCCCACCGGGGAGCTGTTTTTG. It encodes CASSRLAGGPTGELFL.

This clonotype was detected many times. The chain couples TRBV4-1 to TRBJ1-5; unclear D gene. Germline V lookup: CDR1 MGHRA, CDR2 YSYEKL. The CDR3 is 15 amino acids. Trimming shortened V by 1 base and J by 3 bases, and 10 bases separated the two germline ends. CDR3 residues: CASSQVGPTNQPQHF. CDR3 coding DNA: TGCGCCAGCAGCCAAGTCGGACCGACCAATCAGCCCCAGCATTTT.

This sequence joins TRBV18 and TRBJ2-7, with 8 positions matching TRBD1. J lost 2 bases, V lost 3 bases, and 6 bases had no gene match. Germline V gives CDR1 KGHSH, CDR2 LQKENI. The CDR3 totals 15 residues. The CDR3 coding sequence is TGTGCCAGCTCACCTCCGGGACAGGCTACCTACGAGCAGTACTTC. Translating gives CASSPPGQATYEQYF.

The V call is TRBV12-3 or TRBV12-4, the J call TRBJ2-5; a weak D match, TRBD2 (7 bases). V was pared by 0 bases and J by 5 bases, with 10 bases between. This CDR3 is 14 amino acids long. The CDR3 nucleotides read TGTGCCAGCAGTTTAGCGGGGGGGCCGGAGACCCAGTACTTC. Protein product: CASSLAGGPETQYF.

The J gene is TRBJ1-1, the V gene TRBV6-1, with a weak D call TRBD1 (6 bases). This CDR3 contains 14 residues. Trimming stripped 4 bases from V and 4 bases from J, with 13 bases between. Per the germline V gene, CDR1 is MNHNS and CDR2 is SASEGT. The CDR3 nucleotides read TGTGCCAGCAGTGGGGGGGGGGCAGGCACTGAAGCTTTCTTT. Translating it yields CASSGGGAGTEAFF.

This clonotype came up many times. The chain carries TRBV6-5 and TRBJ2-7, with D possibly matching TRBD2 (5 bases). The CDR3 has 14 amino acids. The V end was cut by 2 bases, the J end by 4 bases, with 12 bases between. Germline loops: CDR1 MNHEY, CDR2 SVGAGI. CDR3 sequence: CASSYGMGSYEQYF. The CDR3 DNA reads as TGTGCCAGCAGTTACGGGATGGGGAGTTACGAGCAGTACTTC.

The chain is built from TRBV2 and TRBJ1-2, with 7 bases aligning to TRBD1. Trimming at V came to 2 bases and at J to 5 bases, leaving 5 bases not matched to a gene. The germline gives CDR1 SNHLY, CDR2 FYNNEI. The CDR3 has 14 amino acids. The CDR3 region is CASSEPGQQYGYTF. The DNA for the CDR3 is TGTGCCAGCAGTGAACCGGGACAGCAGTATGGCTACACCTTC.

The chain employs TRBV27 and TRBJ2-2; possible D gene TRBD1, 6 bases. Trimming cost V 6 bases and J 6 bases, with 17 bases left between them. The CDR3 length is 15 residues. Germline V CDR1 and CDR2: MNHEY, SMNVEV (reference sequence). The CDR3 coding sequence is TGTGCCAGCAGCACCCAGTTACAGGGTCCCGGGGAGCTGTTTTTT. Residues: CASSTQLQGPGELFF.

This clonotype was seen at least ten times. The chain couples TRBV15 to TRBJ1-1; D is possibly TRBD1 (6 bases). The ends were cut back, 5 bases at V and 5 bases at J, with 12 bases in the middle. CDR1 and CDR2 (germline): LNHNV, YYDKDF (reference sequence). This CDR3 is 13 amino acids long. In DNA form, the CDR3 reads TGTGCCACCAGCTCAGGGGTTGTTACTGAAGCTTTCTTT. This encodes CATSSGVVTEAFF.

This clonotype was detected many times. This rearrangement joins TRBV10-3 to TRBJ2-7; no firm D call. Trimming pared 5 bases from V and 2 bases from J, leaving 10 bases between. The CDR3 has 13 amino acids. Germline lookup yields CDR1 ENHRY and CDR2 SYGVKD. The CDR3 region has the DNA TGTGCCATCAGTTTTGACAAGACCTACGAGCAGTACTTC. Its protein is CAISFDKTYEQYF.

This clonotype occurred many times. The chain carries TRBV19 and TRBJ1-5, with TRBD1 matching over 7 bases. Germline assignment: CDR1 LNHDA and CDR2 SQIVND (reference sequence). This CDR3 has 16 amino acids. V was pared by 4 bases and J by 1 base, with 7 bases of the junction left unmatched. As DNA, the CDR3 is TGTGCCAGTAGTAGAGGGACAGACGCAAGCAATCAGCCCCAGCATTTT. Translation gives CASSRGTDASNQPQHF.

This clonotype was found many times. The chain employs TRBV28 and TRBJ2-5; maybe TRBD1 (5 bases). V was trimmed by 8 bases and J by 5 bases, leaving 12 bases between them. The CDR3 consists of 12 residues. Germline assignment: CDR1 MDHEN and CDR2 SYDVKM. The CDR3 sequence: CASGFPGETQYF. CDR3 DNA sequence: TGTGCCAGCGGATTCCCAGGGGAGACCCAGTACTTC. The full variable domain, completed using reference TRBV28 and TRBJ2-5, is DVKVTQSSRYLVKRTGEKVFLECVQDMDHENMFWYRQDPGLGLRLIYFSYDVKMKEKGDIPEGYSVSREKKERFSLILESASTNQTSMYLCASGFPGETQYFGPGTRLLVL.

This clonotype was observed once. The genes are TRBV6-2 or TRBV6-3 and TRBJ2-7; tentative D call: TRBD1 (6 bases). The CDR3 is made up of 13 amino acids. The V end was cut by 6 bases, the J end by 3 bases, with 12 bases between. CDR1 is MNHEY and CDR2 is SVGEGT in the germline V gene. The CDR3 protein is CASSRTANYEQYF. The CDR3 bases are TGTGCCAGCAGCCGGACAGCAAACTACGAGCAGTACTTC.

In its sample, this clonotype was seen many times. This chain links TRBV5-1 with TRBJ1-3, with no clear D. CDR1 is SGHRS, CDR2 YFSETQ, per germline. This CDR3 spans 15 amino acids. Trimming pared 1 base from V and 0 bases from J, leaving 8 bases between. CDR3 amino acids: CASSLTVSSGNTIYF. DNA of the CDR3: TGCGCCAGCAGCTTGACGGTTAGCTCTGGAAACACCATATATTTT.

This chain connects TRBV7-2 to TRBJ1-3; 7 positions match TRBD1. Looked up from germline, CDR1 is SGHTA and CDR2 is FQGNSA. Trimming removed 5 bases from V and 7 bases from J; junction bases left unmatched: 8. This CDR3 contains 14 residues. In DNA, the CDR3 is TGTGCCAGCAGCCAGAGGGACAGTAGGAACACCATATATTTT. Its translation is CASSQRDSRNTIYF.

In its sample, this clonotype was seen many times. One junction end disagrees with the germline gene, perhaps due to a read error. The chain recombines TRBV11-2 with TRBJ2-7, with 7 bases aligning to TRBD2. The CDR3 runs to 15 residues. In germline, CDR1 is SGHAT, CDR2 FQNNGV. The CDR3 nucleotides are TGTGCCAGCAGCCCGAGACTAGCATCCGGGAACGAGCGGTACTTC. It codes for CASSPRLASGNERYF.

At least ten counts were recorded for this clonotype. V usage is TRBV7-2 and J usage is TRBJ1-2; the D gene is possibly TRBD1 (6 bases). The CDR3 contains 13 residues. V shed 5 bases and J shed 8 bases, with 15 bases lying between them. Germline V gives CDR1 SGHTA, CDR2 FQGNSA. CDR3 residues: CASSPTGIGGYTF. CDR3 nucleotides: TGTGCCAGCAGCCCCACAGGGATCGGGGGCTACACCTTC.

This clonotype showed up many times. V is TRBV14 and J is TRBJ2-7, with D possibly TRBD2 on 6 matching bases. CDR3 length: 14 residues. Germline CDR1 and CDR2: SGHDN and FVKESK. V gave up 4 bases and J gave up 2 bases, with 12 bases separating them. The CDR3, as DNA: TGTGCCAGCAGCCGCGGGAATCGACCCTACGAGCAGTACTTC. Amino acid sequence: CASSRGNRPYEQYF.

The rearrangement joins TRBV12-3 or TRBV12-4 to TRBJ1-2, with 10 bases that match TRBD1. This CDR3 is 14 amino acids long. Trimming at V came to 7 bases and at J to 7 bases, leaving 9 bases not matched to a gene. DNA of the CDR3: TGTGCCAGCACCCGGGACAGGGGACTCCGTGGCTACACCTTC. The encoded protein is CASTRDRGLRGYTF.

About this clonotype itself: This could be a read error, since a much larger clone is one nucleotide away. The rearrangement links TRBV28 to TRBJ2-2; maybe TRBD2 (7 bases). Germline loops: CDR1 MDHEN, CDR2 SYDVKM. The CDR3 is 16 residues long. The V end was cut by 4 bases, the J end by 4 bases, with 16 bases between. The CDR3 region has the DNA TGTGCCAGCAGTTCTGGGGGGGCTAGCTCCACCGGGGAGCTGTTTTTT. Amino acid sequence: CASSSGGASSTGELFF.

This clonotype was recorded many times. The CDR3 here is CASSEGFLGSYEQYF. The CDR3, as DNA: TGTGCCAGCAGCGAGGGGTTTTTGGGTTCCTACGAGCAGTACTTC. The chain recombines TRBV9 with TRBJ2-7; D is possibly TRBD1 (5 bases). The CDR3 extends over 15 amino acids. Germline V gene sequence: CDR1 SGDLS, CDR2 YYNGEE. Trimming took off 3 bases at V and 1 base at J, with 14 bases between the two ends. Together with reference TRBV9 and TRBJ2-7, the CDR3 gives the full variable domain: DSGVTQTPKHLITATGQRVTLRCSPRSGDLSVYWYQQSLDQGLQFLIQYYNGEERAKGNILERFSAQQFPDLHSELNLSSLELGDSALYFCASSEGFLGSYEQYFGPGTRLTVT.

CDR3 protein: CAWKGPHQDYGYTF. The CDR3 DNA follows: TGTGCCTGGAAAGGTCCCCATCAGGACTATGGCTACACCTTC. The chain has TRBV30 and TRBJ1-2; no definite D call. CDR3 length: 14 residues. Germline assignment: CDR1 GTSNPN and CDR2 SVGIG (reference sequence). Trimming cost V 4 bases and J 3 bases, with 15 bases left between them. Looking up the rest from reference TRBV30 and TRBJ1-2 gives the full variable domain: SQTIHQWPATLVQPVGSPLSLECTVEGTSNPNLYWYRQAAGRGLQLLFYSVGIGQISSEVPQNLSASRPQDRQFILSSKKLLLSDSGFYLCAWKGPHQDYGYTFGSGTRLTVV.

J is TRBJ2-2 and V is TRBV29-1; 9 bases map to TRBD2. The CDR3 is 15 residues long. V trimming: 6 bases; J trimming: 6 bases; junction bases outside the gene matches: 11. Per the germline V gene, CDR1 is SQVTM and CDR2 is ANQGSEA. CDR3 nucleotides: TGCAGCGTATCCCAGGGAACTAGCGGGCCCGGGGAGCTGTTTTTT. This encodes CSVSQGTSGPGELFF.